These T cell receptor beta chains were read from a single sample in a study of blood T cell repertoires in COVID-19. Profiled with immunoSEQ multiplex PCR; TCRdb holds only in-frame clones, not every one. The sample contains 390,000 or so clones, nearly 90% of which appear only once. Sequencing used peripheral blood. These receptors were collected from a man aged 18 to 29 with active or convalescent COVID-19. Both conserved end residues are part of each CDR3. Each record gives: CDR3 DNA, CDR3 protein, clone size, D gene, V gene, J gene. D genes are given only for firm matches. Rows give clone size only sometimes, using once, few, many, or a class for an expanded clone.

TGTGCCAGCAGTTCCCACGTACAGCCCTACGAGCAGTACTTC,CASSSHVQPYEQYF,once,NA,TRBV27,TRBJ2-7
TGTGCCAGCAGCGTCCGCGGTGGGGAGACCCAGTACTTC,CASSVRGGETQYF,NA,NA,TRBV9,TRBJ2-5
TGTGCCAGCAGCGTCCGACTAGCGGGGGGCCTAGTCACCGGGGAGCTGTTTTTT,CASSVRLAGGLVTGELFF,NA,TRBD2,TRBV9,TRBJ2-2
TGCGCCAGCAGCCAAGAAGGACAGGGAAAAGAGACCCAGTACTTC,CASSQEGQGKETQYF,NA,TRBD1,TRBV4-3,TRBJ2-5
TGTGCCAGCAGTTTAGTCCCACAGGGGTCTAACTACGAGCAGTACTTC,CASSLVPQGSNYEQYF,once,TRBD1,TRBV28,TRBJ2-7
TGTGCCAGCAGCCAAGATAGCGGGCGTCGGACTGAAGCTTTCTTT,CASSQDSGRRTEAFF,NA,NA,TRBV4-2,TRBJ1-1
TGTGCCAGCAGTTATGGACGGGACAGGGGCTACGAGCAGTACTTC,CASSYGRDRGYEQYF,NA,TRBD1,TRBV6-2/TRBV6-3,TRBJ2-7
TGTGCCAGCACGCGGAGGTACCAAGAGACCCAGTACTTC,CASTRRYQETQYF,NA,NA,TRBV2,TRBJ2-5
TGTGCCAGCAGTTTATTCGGCCCGCAGGGTTCTCAGCCCCAGCATTTT,CASSLFGPQGSQPQHF,NA,NA,TRBV28,TRBJ1-5
TGTGCCAGCAGTACACTAGCAACTAATGAAAAACTGTTTTTT,CASSTLATNEKLFF,NA,NA,TRBV28,TRBJ1-4
TGTGCCAGCAGTTACTCAGGCAGGGAATATGGCTACACCTTC,CASSYSGREYGYTF,NA,NA,TRBV6-5,TRBJ1-2
TGTGCCAGTAGTCCGCACATCCCGAAGGAACCTACAGGTACGCAGTATTTT,CASSPHIPKEPTGTQYF,NA,NA,TRBV19,TRBJ2-3
TGTGCCAGCAGTTTATGGGACAGCCTGGATTTATACAATGAGCAGTTCTTC,CASSLWDSLDLYNEQFF,NA,NA,TRBV28,TRBJ2-1
TGTGCCAGTAGTATGAGCTCCTATAATTCACCCCTCCACTTT,CASSMSSYNSPLHF,NA,NA,TRBV19,TRBJ1-6